This entry features one T cell receptor (beta chain) sequence. Its antigen is not known. The sample belongs to a study of cytomegalovirus exposure and HLA in healthy donors. About the research overall: A later analysis reported the 90 to 150 validation repertoires used the same platform as the roughly 700 first-cohort repertoires. Study observations and caveats: The listing of roughly 160 TCR beta chains classed them as cytomegalovirus-associated. The classifier, whose performance was assessed in both the original and validation cohorts, reportedly diagnosed cytomegalovirus status with high specificity and sensitivity.

Clones were read by immunoSEQ multiplex PCR, and TCRdb kept only the in-frame ones, dropping some. The profile shows around 250,000 clones, around 91% of them singletons. Germline assignment: CDR1 SGHRS and CDR2 YFSETQ. This CDR3 contains 12 residues. V shed 3 bases and J 10 bases; nucleotides not matched to a gene: 1. The TCR originated in a woman aged 18 to 35 in good health and CMV-seronegative. Sequencing was done on a sample of PBMCs. This rearrangement joins TRBV5-1 to TRBJ2-1; TRBD2 matches 10 bases. This CDR3 is CASSSGLAEQFF. The CDR3, as DNA: TGCGCCAGCAGCTCGGGACTAGCGGAGCAGTTCTTC.